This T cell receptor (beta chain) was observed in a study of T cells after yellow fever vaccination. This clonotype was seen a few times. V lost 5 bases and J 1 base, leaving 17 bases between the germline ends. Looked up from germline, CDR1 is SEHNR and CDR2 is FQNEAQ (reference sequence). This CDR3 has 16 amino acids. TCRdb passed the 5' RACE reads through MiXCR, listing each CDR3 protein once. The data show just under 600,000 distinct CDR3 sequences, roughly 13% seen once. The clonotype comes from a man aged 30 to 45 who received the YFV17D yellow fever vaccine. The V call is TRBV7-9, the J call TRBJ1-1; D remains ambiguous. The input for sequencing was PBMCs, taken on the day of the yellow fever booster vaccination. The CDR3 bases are TGTGCCAGCAGCCCCCAGCTAGGACCGGGGAACACTGAAGCTTTCTTT. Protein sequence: CASSPQLGPGNTEAFF.